A single sample gave rise to the 2 T cell receptor beta chains below, sequenced in a study of response to subunit inactivated influenza vaccine. TCRdb fed the RT-PCR reads into MiXCR, producing one record per CDR3 protein. Found here are approximately 520,000 distinct CDR3 sequences, less than 30% of them singletons; the top ten hold under 2.5%. Sample: CD4+ T cells sorted from PBMCs, taken 4 to 6 days after vaccination. The source of these receptors is a man aged 50 to 59 who received an inactivated influenza vaccine.

The rearrangement uses TRBV9 and TRBJ2-1; 8 bases are a match to TRBD2. Germline-derived CDR1 and CDR2 are SGDLS and YYNGEE. J lost 4 bases, V lost 0 bases, and 18 bases had no gene match. CDR3 length: 20 residues. The CDR3 reads CASSVVGSGDGRHTYNEQFF. CDR3 sequence (DNA): TGTGCCAGCAGCGTAGTTGGTAGCGGGGATGGAAGGCACACTTACAATGAGCAGTTCTTC.

This clonotype was detected many times. V and J are TRBV4-1 and TRBJ2-1, with TRBD2 matching 13 bases. Germline values: CDR1 MGHRA, CDR2 YSYEKL. The ends lost 4 bases at V and 8 bases at J; junction bases unmatched: 8. There are 16 residues in the CDR3. The CDR3 protein is CASSLGTSGVSHEQFF. Here the CDR3 DNA reads TGCGCCAGCAGCCTAGGGACTAGCGGGGTTTCCCATGAGCAGTTCTTC.